A selection of T cell receptor beta chains follows, all from one sample in a study of blood T cell repertoires in COVID-19. Here immunoSEQ multiplex PCR was the method, and the copy in TCRdb shows in-frame clones only, minus some. This sample has tens of thousands of clones, with 81% found just once. Sequenced material: peripheral blood. The source of these receptors is a man older than 75 with COVID-19, enrolled during active disease. Both conserved end residues are part of each CDR3. The D gene is left open where the match is weak. Size is stated for part of the rows, as once, few or many counts, or as a class when the clone is expanded.

D gene	V gene	clone size	J gene	CDR3 protein	CDR3 DNA
-	TRBV5-1	-	TRBJ2-6	CASSLWEAGANVLTF	TGCGCCAGCAGCTTGTGGGAGGCTGGGGCCAACGTCCTGACTTTC
-	TRBV18	-	TRBJ2-7	CASSPAGTVGYEQYF	TGTGCCAGCTCACCTGCCGGGACTGTGGGCTACGAGCAGTACTTC
-	TRBV3-1/TRBV3-2	-	TRBJ1-3	CASSLLGGVGNTIYF	TGTGCCAGCAGCCTGTTAGGGGGAGTGGGAAACACCATATATTTT
-	TRBV7-9	-	TRBJ1-2	CASSLGLSLLGYTF	TGTGCCAGCAGCTTAGGTCTGAGTTTACTAGGCTACACCTTC
TRBD1	TRBV7-9	once	TRBJ1-5	CASSQGTGRSQPQHF	TGTGCCAGCAGCCAGGGGACAGGCAGAAGTCAGCCCCAGCATTTT
-	TRBV20-1	-	TRBJ2-7	CSAPYGGEQYF	TGCAGTGCTCCCTACGGTGGCGAGCAGTACTTC
-	TRBV11-2	few	TRBJ1-2	CASSLVSEAGYGYTF	TGTGCCAGCAGCTTAGTGTCCGAGGCTGGCTATGGCTACACCTTC
-	TRBV19	few	TRBJ1-5	CASSSQDGENQPQHF	TGTGCCAGTAGTTCGCAGGACGGGGAAAATCAGCCCCAGCATTTT
-	TRBV5-8	-	TRBJ1-2	CASGLPLALADGYTF	TGTGCCAGCGGACTGCCTCTAGCTCTAGCGGATGGCTACACCTTC
TRBD2	TRBV9	-	TRBJ2-1	CASSGKGLAGGSSYNEQFF	TGTGCCAGCAGCGGAAAGGGACTAGCGGGGGGAAGCTCCTACAATGAGCAGTTCTTC
-	TRBV30	-	TRBJ2-2	CAWSRDRIAGELFF	TGTGCCTGGAGTCGCGACAGGATAGCCGGGGAGCTGTTTTTT
TRBD2	TRBV27	-	TRBJ2-3	CASSLMGLTTDTQYF	TGTGCCAGCTCACTAATGGGACTAACTACAGATACGCAGTATTTT
TRBD1	TRBV30	-	TRBJ2-3	CAWSDRGQGDTQYF	TGTGCCTGGAGTGACAGGGGGCAGGGAGATACGCAGTATTTT
TRBD1	TRBV2	-	TRBJ1-5	CASRKDRGSQPQHF	TGTGCCAGCAGGAAGGACAGGGGAAGTCAGCCCCAGCATTTT
-	TRBV10-3	-	TRBJ2-3	CAISEGGDTQYF	TGTGCCATCAGTGAAGGCGGAGATACGCAGTATTTT
-	TRBV2	-	TRBJ2-1	CASSVRASDEQFF	TGTGCCAGCAGTGTGCGTGCTAGTGATGAGCAGTTCTTC
-	TRBV7-9	-	TRBJ1-4	CASSWGQGGFWNEKLFF	TGTGCCAGCAGCTGGGGGCAGGGTGGTTTCTGGAATGAAAAACTGTTTTTT
TRBD1	TRBV5-6	-	TRBJ2-3	CASSSGTGSTDTQYF	TGTGCCAGCAGTTCCGGGACAGGCAGCACAGATACGCAGTATTTT
TRBD1	TRBV19	-	TRBJ1-3	CASRETGDGNTIYF	TGTGCCAGTAGGGAGACAGGGGACGGAAACACCATATATTTT
-	TRBV19	-	TRBJ2-5	CATGLSLETQYF	TGTGCCACGGGACTTTCACTGGAGACCCAGTACTTC
TRBD1	TRBV19	once	TRBJ1-1	CASSARQGGGAFF	TGTGCCAGTAGTGCCCGACAGGGTGGGGGAGCTTTCTTT
TRBD1	TRBV2	many	TRBJ1-2	CASRTGTGNYGYTF	TGTGCCAGCAGAACCGGGACAGGGAACTATGGCTACACCTTC
TRBD2	TRBV7-2	-	TRBJ2-7	CASSLGTSGPYEQYF	TGTGCCAGCAGCCTCGGGACTAGCGGTCCGTACGAGCAGTACTTC
-	TRBV28	-	TRBJ1-2	CASSLRQATSYGYTF	TGTGCCAGCAGTTTGAGACAGGCAACCTCCTATGGCTACACCTTC
TRBD1	TRBV27	-	TRBJ1-5	CASSPTGTGGGYQPQHF	TGTGCCAGCAGCCCTACCGGGACAGGGGGAGGCTATCAGCCCCAGCATTTT
-	TRBV19	few	TRBJ1-1	CASGPTGNTEAFF	TGTGCCAGTGGGCCGACAGGGAACACTGAAGCTTTCTTT
-	TRBV11-2	-	TRBJ1-6	CASSNKPGYSNSPLHF	TGTGCCAGCAGCAACAAACCAGGGTACTCTAATTCACCCCTCCACTTT
TRBD1	TRBV5-4	once	TRBJ1-4	CASSGDPTGDEKLFF	TGTGCCAGCAGTGGTGATCCTACAGGGGACGAAAAACTGTTTTTT
TRBD2	TRBV13	-	TRBJ2-7	CASSPRTSGRRSYEQYF	TGTGCCAGCAGCCCCCGGACTAGCGGGAGGAGGTCCTACGAGCAGTACTTC
TRBD2	TRBV5-8	once	TRBJ2-5	CASSLSWTSGGAQYF	TGTGCCAGCAGCTTGTCCTGGACTAGCGGGGGTGCCCAGTACTTC
-	TRBV24-1	once	TRBJ1-2	CATSDGTPQGYGYTF	TGTGCCACCAGTGATGGGACACCGCAGGGCTATGGCTACACCTTC
-	TRBV5-1	-	TRBJ2-7	CASSNSGTEERWIGSPEQYF	TGCGCCAGCAGCAACTCAGGAACCGAGGAGCGGTGGATAGGCTCCCCCGAGCAGTACTTC
TRBD2	TRBV9	-	TRBJ2-7	CASSVGGGRGASYEQYF	TGTGCCAGCAGCGTAGGAGGCGGGAGGGGGGCATCCTACGAGCAGTACTTC
TRBD2	TRBV18	once	TRBJ2-1	CASSSPTSGGASEQFF	TGTGCCAGCTCATCCCCGACTAGCGGGGGGGCAAGTGAGCAGTTCTTC
TRBD2	TRBV6-5	-	TRBJ2-1	CAINGASGSYNEQFF	TGTGCCATCAATGGGGCTAGCGGCTCCTACAATGAGCAGTTCTTC
TRBD2	TRBV7-8	-	TRBJ2-1	CASSLLAGTYNEQFF	TGTGCCAGCAGCTTACTAGCGGGAACGTACAATGAGCAGTTCTTC